This T cell receptor beta chain originates from a study of pediatric ulcerative colitis (dated by TCRdb to between 2018 and 2021). For context, the study as a whole: Among the ulcerative colitis patients, about seven had pancolitis and two had left-sided colitis, and histology in every patient was consistent with ulcerative colitis. About nine newly diagnosed, treatment-naive pediatric ulcerative colitis patients and a few non-IBD control children each provided paired blood and rectal samples. By Pediatric Ulcerative Colitis Activity Index, mild disease was classified in two patients, moderate disease in four and acute severe colitis in three. Here is what the overall study found, with its caveats: Rectal repertoire features separated controls, mild-moderate and acute severe colitis patients; acute severe colitis showed reduced rectal diversity due to clonal expansions. Because repertoires came from total lymphocyte DNA, patterns in rare subsets such as regulatory T cells may not be reflected. A couple of patients' blood samples yielded substantially fewer templates for technical reasons and were excluded from blood-rectal overlap analysis. A couple of rectal CDR3 clonotypes were detected in all ulcerative colitis patients and were not detected in any of the controls. With only a few individuals, the healthy control group was small. Significantly higher autologous blood-rectal clonal overlap was found in ulcerative colitis patients than in controls, which suggested increased T cell trafficking to inflamed tissue.

Before the diagnostic colonoscopy, none of the ulcerative colitis patients had been given immunosuppressive medication. A blood sample was drawn at the time of the colonoscopy. The Wizard kit (Promega) was used to extract genomic DNA from blood and intestinal samples. Notes on this clone: Its cognate antigen has yet to be identified. No clone much larger than this one lies a single base away; base qualities are absent.

Through the immunoSEQ TRB Survey service, multiplex V and J primers were used to amplify rearranged CDR3 beta regions from genomic DNA. To keep depth equal across samples, survey-level sequencing depth of up to 500,000 reads per sample was applied. Libraries were purified, pooled and sequenced on Illumina technology. Per the source publication's procedure: immunoSEQ online tools were used for productive clonality, sample overlap, pairwise scatters, CDR3 beta length, V/D/J gene usage and productiveness. Calculated diversity was defined as the number of unique rearrangements divided by total templates, multiplied by 100, and Shannon and Simpson indices were computed as well. Principal component analysis was performed on Z-score normalized data with the R prcomp function and the ggbiplot package. Morisita's index was used to quantify the clonal overlap between blood and rectum within each subject. TCRdb limited this immuneACCESS table to in-frame rearrangements with V and J called. A share of clones is missing; checked studies link under half to unresolved V genes, and the rest is unexplained. V, J and clone size were drawn from that table, and D and trimming were deduced from the DNA. For this sample the table gives about 64,000 clones, of which over 65% were detected only once. Of the sample, 5% to 5.5% is held by the ten largest clones.

The CDR3 numbers 13 residues from cysteine through phenylalanine. The retained sequence is limited to the CDR3, 39 bases, with the frame set at the first base. V loses 8 bases, J loses 5 bases, and the germline ends lie 15 bases apart. Per the germline V gene, SGHTA is the CDR1 and FQGNSA is the CDR2. The sequence derives from a boy aged 5-17 years with moderate ulcerative colitis. The chain links TRBV7-2 with TRBJ1-1; the D gene cannot be named for sure. Sequencing was carried out using blood. Read as DNA, the sequence is TGTGCCAGCCGAACTGAGGGTCGGACTGAAGCTTTCTTT. This sequence encodes CASRTEGRTEAFF.